This T cell receptor beta chain came from a study of blood T cell repertoires in COVID-19. The overall study: Acute and convalescent COVID-19 specimens originated in the United States, Italy and Spain. From T cells, B-cell-depleted T cells, or PBMCs came the material, which was cDNA or gDNA.

This CDR3 contains 12 residues. V dropped 0 bases and J dropped 9 bases, with 9 bases sitting between them. Germline V gives CDR1 GTSNPN, CDR2 SVGIG (reference sequence). Original processing notes: Estimation of nucleated cell counts relied on the amplification of reference gene primers. Only in-frame clones appear in the TCRdb table, and some are missing; sequencing was by immunoSEQ multiplex PCR. V and J calls and clone size are given by that table; D and trimming were obtained from the DNA. Here the sample spans more than 95,000 clones, approximately 90% being singletons. This chain joins TRBV30 and TRBJ2-1; D unresolved. The clonotype comes from a human donor in a cohort sampled during active COVID-19. Sequencing was performed on peripheral blood. This CDR3 reads CAWSVGVFEQFF. The CDR3 bases are TGTGCCTGGAGTGTAGGAGTCTTTGAGCAGTTCTTC.